Following are 21 T cell receptor beta chains from one sample sequenced in a study of blood T cell repertoires in COVID-19. Generated by immunoSEQ multiplex PCR, the TCRdb table keeps only in-frame clones and is missing some. The data hold roughly 250,000 clones, with 86% observed a single time. The sequenced material came from PBMCs or T cells enriched from blood (not recorded which). The receptors originated from a woman aged 40 to 55 with acute COVID-19.

There are a few counts of this clone. This chain connects TRBV19 to TRBJ1-5; 10 nucleotides align to TRBD1. Germline CDR1 LNHDA, CDR2 SQIVND (reference sequence). Unmatched junction bases numbered 6, after V lost 7 bases and J lost 6 bases. The length of the CDR3 is 14 residues. The CDR3 DNA follows: TGTGCCAGTAAAGGCGACAGGGGGCGTCAGCCCCAGCATTTT. It encodes CASKGDRGRQPQHF.

CDR3 protein: CASAGGTGNQPQHF. CDR3 sequence (DNA): TGTGCCAGCGCGGGGGGTACGGGCAATCAGCCCCAGCATTTT. This chain joins TRBV7-9 and TRBJ1-5; possible D gene TRBD1, 5 bases. V was clipped by 8 bases and J by 2 bases, with 13 bases between them. This CDR3 comprises 14 residues. Germline V lookup: CDR1 SEHNR, CDR2 FQNEAQ (reference sequence).

The chain links TRBV2 to TRBJ2-3; D call uncertain. This CDR3 has 12 residues. V was cut by 8 bases and J by 2 bases, with 8 bases left in between. Germline CDR1 and CDR2: SNHLY and FYNNEI. CDR3 nucleotides: TGTGCCAGCTCAGGCACCACAGATACGCAGTATTTT. Its protein is CASSGTTDTQYF.

The CDR3 loop is CASSDRVYGYTF. In nucleotides, the CDR3 is TGTGCCAGCTCCGACAGGGTCTATGGCTACACCTTC. The gene calls are TRBV18 and TRBJ1-2, with 7 bases matching TRBD1. V was clipped by 6 bases and J by 4 bases; unmatched bases: 2. This CDR3 contains 12 residues. From germline, CDR1 is KGHSH and CDR2 LQKENI.

This chain links TRBV24-1 with TRBJ2-1; 12 bases map to TRBD1. This CDR3 comprises 16 residues. V dropped 3 bases and J dropped 6; count of bases not matched to a gene: 5. Germline assignment: CDR1 KGHDR and CDR2 SFDVKD. CDR3 amino acids: CATSDAGTGGSNEQFF. In nucleotides, the CDR3 is TGTGCCACCAGTGATGCCGGGACAGGGGGCTCCAATGAGCAGTTCTTC.

This chain links TRBV9 with TRBJ2-7, with 7 bases aligning to TRBD2. The CDR3 has 15 residues. The ends lost 2 bases at V and 7 bases at J; junction bases unmatched: 12. Germline V lookup: CDR1 SGDLS, CDR2 YYNGEE. The CDR3 DNA sequence: TGTGCCAGCAGCGTGTACGGGGGAGGGCCGGGGGAGCAGTACTTC. Residues: CASSVYGGGPGEQYF.

This clone has a single count. CDR3 loop: CAISDSGSIEQFF. CDR3 DNA sequence: TGTGCCATCAGTGATTCAGGGTCTATTGAGCAGTTCTTC. The chain has TRBV10-3 and TRBJ2-1; D is possibly TRBD1 (5 bases). The CDR3 has 13 residues. Trimming took off 3 bases at V and 9 bases at J, with 12 bases between the two ends. Germline V gene lookup returns CDR1 ENHRY and CDR2 SYGVKD.

V and J are TRBV6-5 and TRBJ1-1; 9 bases are a match to TRBD1. Germline V gives CDR1 MNHEY, CDR2 SVGAGI. This CDR3 region has 12 residues. J lost 9 bases, V lost 5 bases, and 4 bases had no gene match. As DNA, the CDR3 is TGTGCCAGCAGTCAGGGACAGGGAAAAGCTTTCTTT. This translates into CASSQGQGKAFF.

J is TRBJ2-7 and V is TRBV7-9, with TRBD1 matching over 11 bases. Germline assignment: CDR1 SEHNR and CDR2 FQNEAQ (reference sequence). Germline trimming cut 5 bases from V and 4 bases from J; bases unmatched to any gene: 7. This CDR3 contains 15 residues. The CDR3 DNA is TGTGCCAGCAGCCAAGGAGGGACAGGGGGATACGAGCAGTACTTC. It yields the protein CASSQGGTGGYEQYF.

This sequence joins TRBV7-8 and TRBJ2-2; 8 bases agree with TRBD2. V was clipped by 5 bases and J by 6 bases; unmatched bases: 11. Germline V gene data show CDR1 as SGHVS and CDR2 as FQNEAQ. The CDR3 covers 16 residues. CDR3 loop: CASSARVREGPGELFF. In DNA form, the CDR3 reads TGTGCCAGCAGCGCCAGGGTTCGGGAGGGCCCCGGGGAGCTGTTTTTT.

The chain combines TRBV5-1 with TRBJ2-7, with 7 bases identical to TRBD1. CDR3 length: 14 residues. In germline, CDR1 is SGHRS, CDR2 YFSETQ. The V gene end was trimmed by 5 bases and the J gene end by 2 bases; junction bases not matched to a gene: 7. The CDR3 here is CASRRTGTAYEQYF. CDR3 DNA sequence: TGCGCCAGCAGGCGTACCGGGACAGCCTACGAGCAGTACTTC.

This clone was seen a single time. The rearrangement joins TRBV27 to TRBJ1-1, with D tentatively TRBD1 (5 bases). CDR3 length equals 12 residues. From germline, CDR1 is MNHEY and CDR2 SMNVEV (reference sequence). Trimming removed 5 bases at V and 11 bases at J, with 15 bases between. The CDR3 here is CASSPPGGSAFF. The DNA of the CDR3 is TGTGCCAGCAGTCCCCCCGGGGGTAGTGCTTTCTTT.

The V and J genes are TRBV11-3 and TRBJ2-3, with D tentatively TRBD2 (6 bases). The length of the CDR3 is 15 residues. Trimming shortened V by 4 bases and J by 2 bases, and 13 bases separated the two germline ends. Per the germline V gene, CDR1 is SGHNT and CDR2 is YENEEA. CDR3 coding DNA: TGTGCCAGCAGCTCTGGGGACTTCCTCACAGATACGCAGTATTTT. It specifies CASSSGDFLTDTQYF.

The J gene is TRBJ2-7, the V gene TRBV5-6; D gene ambiguous. Trimming removed 3 bases at V and 3 bases at J, with 4 bases between. In germline, CDR1 is SGHDT, CDR2 YYEEEE. This CDR3 has 11 amino acids. CDR3 DNA: TGTGCCAGCAGCTCACTCTACGAGCAGTACTTC. Residues: CASSSLYEQYF.

The count of this clone is one. The chain uses TRBV30 and TRBJ1-5; the D is unclear. Trimming removed 1 base from V and 1 base from J, with 8 bases in between. The V gene's germline CDR1 is GTSNPN and CDR2 SVGIG (reference sequence). The CDR3 has 14 residues. The CDR3 DNA reads TGTGCCTGGAGTGCAGGTAGGAGCAATCAGCCCCAGCATTTT. This encodes CAWSAGRSNQPQHF.

The chain combines TRBV30 with TRBJ2-3; TRBD1 agrees at 7 bases. This CDR3 is built from 13 residues. CDR1 is GTSNPN, CDR2 SVGIG, per germline (reference sequence). V was pared by 0 bases and J by 4 bases, with 1 base of the junction left unmatched. The CDR3 nucleotides are TGTGCCTGGAGTGTGACAGGGTCAGATACGCAGTATTTT. Translated: CAWSVTGSDTQYF.

The chain links TRBV18 to TRBJ1-2; possible D gene TRBD1, 5 bases. Germline V gene lookup returns CDR1 KGHSH and CDR2 LQKENI. This CDR3 contains 15 residues. V lost 1 base, J lost 0 bases, and 9 bases lay in between. As DNA, the CDR3 is TGTGCCAGCTCACCACAAGACAGCCCTAACTATGGCTACACCTTC. The encoded protein is CASSPQDSPNYGYTF.

The CDR3 nucleotides are TGTGCCAGTAGTATAGCCGGGAGGTACTCCTACGAGCAGTACTTC. Translation gives CASSIAGRYSYEQYF. This sequence joins TRBV19 and TRBJ2-7, with 7 bases matching TRBD2. CDR1 is LNHDA, CDR2 SQIVND, per germline (reference sequence). The CDR3 consists of 15 residues. The V and J ends lost 1 base and 0 bases, in that order; junction bases with no gene match: 3.

In its sample, this clone was seen once. The rearrangement links TRBV15 to TRBJ2-7; TRBD2 aligns across 12 bases. The CDR3 sequence is 18 residues long. CDR1 is LNHNV and CDR2 is YYDKDF in the germline V gene (reference sequence). Trimming at V came to 0 bases and at J to 5 bases, leaving 11 bases not matched to a gene. The CDR3 region is CATSRDSLAGGSGDEQYF. In nucleotides, the CDR3 is TGTGCCACCAGCAGAGACTCACTAGCGGGAGGAAGCGGGGACGAGCAGTACTTC.

The V and J genes are TRBV7-9 and TRBJ2-7; 11 bases fit TRBD2. V lost 1 base to trimming and J lost 3 bases; unmatched junction nucleotides: 5. Looked up from germline, CDR1 is SEHNR and CDR2 is FQNEAQ (reference sequence). This CDR3 comprises 16 residues. The CDR3: CASSLGTSGYDYEQYF. CDR3 DNA: TGTGCCAGCAGCTTAGGGACTAGCGGGTATGACTACGAGCAGTACTTC.

V gene TRBV20-1 combines with J gene TRBJ2-7; D not certain. The CDR3 is 12 residues long. Trimming cost V 6 bases and J 4 bases, with 13 bases left between them. Germline CDR1 and CDR2: DFQATT and SNEGSKA (reference sequence). CDR3 bases: TGCAGTGCCAGTCCCACCAGGTACGAGCAGTACTTC. As protein: CSASPTRYEQYF.